This record covers a single T cell receptor (beta chain). Its antigen is still unknown. Germline assignment: CDR1 DFQATT and CDR2 SNEGSKA (reference sequence). Germline trimming cut 6 bases from V and 3 bases from J; bases unmatched to any gene: 8. The CDR3 spans 13 residues. Both TRBC1 and TRBC2 were covered by a beta constant-region primer of two equimolar oligonucleotides. The ligated cDNA underwent four PCR rounds using SP2 and nested alpha and beta constant-region primers. A 12-nucleotide UMI and the SP2 primer were added to the cDNA 3' end by oligonucleotide ligation. MiXCR, run by TCRdb on the UMI-ligation and nested PCR reads, gives a single entry per CDR3 protein. This table has some 110,000 distinct CDR3 sequences, roughly 14% appearing once. Sequential positive selection took CD4 T cells first, then CD8 T cells. Four subsets defined by CD45RA and CD27 were sorted after CD3, CD4, CD8 and live/dead staining.

This entry is derived from a study of naive and memory T cell subsets. Study results and caveats: Over 95% of naive TCR sequences appeared only once after error correction, unlike memory subsets. Possibly reflecting memory cells re-expressing CD45RA, a few larger clonotypes occurred in naive repertoires, especially CD8.

The clonotype comes from a human donor in good health. The rearrangement uses TRBV20-1 and TRBJ2-7; 7 bases align to TRBD1. The sequencing input was naive CD8+ T cells from blood. As DNA, the CDR3 is TGCAGTGCCACACCGGGACAGCTCTACGAGCAGTACTTC. This translates into CSATPGQLYEQYF.